The sequence of this TCR beta chain was determined in a study of TIL therapy for anti-PD-1-resistant metastatic lung cancer. The germline gives CDR1 SNHLY, CDR2 FYNNEI. CDR3 size: 12 residues. V shed 4 bases and J shed 5 bases, with 8 bases lying between them. This was the immunoSEQ v3 assay. Clones were read by immunoSEQ multiplex PCR, and TCRdb kept only the in-frame ones, dropping some. The table shows about 60,000 clones, with 69% occurring only once. Time point described: pre-treatment sample, taken before nivolumab and TIL therapy. With regard to this clone: As yet, its antigen is unknown.

Study conclusions and caveats: This highly selected cohort may not generalize to typical lung cancer patients.

The clonotype comes from a person aged 25-85 years with non-small cell lung cancer. The source material was blood, sampled at baseline. J is TRBJ1-2 and V is TRBV2; D is unresolved. CDR3 loop: CASSAREYGYTF. CDR3 sequence (DNA): TGTGCCAGCAGTGCAAGGGAGTATGGCTACACCTTC.